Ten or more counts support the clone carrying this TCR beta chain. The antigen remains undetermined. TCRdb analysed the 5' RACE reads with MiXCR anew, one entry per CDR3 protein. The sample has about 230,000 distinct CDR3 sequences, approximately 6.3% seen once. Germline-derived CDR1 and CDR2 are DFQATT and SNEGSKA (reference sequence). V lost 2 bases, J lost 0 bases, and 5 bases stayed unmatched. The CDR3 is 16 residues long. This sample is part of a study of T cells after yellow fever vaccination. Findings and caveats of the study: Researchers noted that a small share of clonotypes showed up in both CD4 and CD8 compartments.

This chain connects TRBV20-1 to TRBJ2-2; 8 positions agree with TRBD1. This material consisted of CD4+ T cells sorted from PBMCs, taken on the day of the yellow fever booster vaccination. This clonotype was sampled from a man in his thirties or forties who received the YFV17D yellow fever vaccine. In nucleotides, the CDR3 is TGCAGTGCTAGAAGCCCGACAGGGGCGAACACCGGGGAGCTGTTTTTT. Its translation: CSARSPTGANTGELFF.